This T cell receptor beta chain appears in the sequencing data of a study of T cells in Graves' hyperthyroidism and ophthalmopathy. The CDR3 is 13 amino acids. Germline V gives CDR1 MNHNS, CDR2 SASEGT. Trimming removed 7 bases at V and 0 bases at J, with 9 bases between. In this sample, this clonotype turned up many times. Its specificity is unknown. The source material, RNA transcripts, was used to amplify TCR beta CDR3 regions. During a first-round RT-PCR of the TCR CDR3, the HTBI primer set was used. Each CDR3 protein gets one entry after TCRdb re-called the multiplex PCR reads with MiXCR. In the table there are about 410,000 distinct CDR3 sequences, around 13% of which are singletons. Disease duration was under 3 months in the ophthalmopathy patients, who also had a Clinical Activity Score of at least 3 and a NOSPECS grade of at least 4. Study observations and caveats: Most thyroid clonotypes that were expanded above 0.001 also turned up in blood. Ophthalmopathy was distinguished from stable hyperthyroidism by 13 V-J signatures.

The sequenced material came from blood. This clonotype was obtained from a woman between 25 and 40 years old with Graves' ophthalmopathy. The gene calls are TRBV6-1 and TRBJ1-1; D not certain. CDR3 residues: CASTKVMNTEAFF. The CDR3 bases are TGTGCCAGCACAAAGGTTATGAACACTGAAGCTTTCTTT.